The 20 T cell receptor beta chains listed next were all sequenced from one sample in a study of identical twins. A single record per CDR3 protein comes from TCRdb applying MiXCR to the 5' RACE reads. In the table there are 450,000 or so distinct CDR3 sequences, 12% to 15% of which are singletons. This sample also appeared in a second study, on yellow fever vaccine responses in identical twins.

The specimen sequenced was CD4+ T cells sorted from blood. The receptors shown here come from a young woman in good health.

The rearrangement links TRBV9 to TRBJ2-7, with D perhaps matching TRBD2 (6 bases). Germline V gives CDR1 SGDLS, CDR2 YYNGEE. Trimming pared 4 bases from V and 0 bases from J, leaving 20 bases between. The CDR3 consists of 17 residues. The CDR3 DNA sequence: TGTGCCAGCAGCCCCCTCCCAGAAGCGGGTATCTCCTACGAGCAGTACTTC. Translation gives CASSPLPEAGISYEQYF.

There are a few counts of this clonotype. The chain recombines TRBV3-1 with TRBJ2-7; D is perhaps TRBD1 or TRBD2 (6 bases each). The germline V gene has CDR1 LGHDT and CDR2 YNNKEL (reference sequence). This CDR3 region has 14 residues. Trimming removed 4 bases at V and 4 bases at J, with 14 bases between. CDR3 amino acids: CASSRDIGTYEQYF. CDR3 nucleotide sequence: TGTGCCAGCAGCCGGGACATCGGGACTTACGAGCAGTACTTC.

This clonotype was counted a few times. The chain links TRBV20-1 to TRBJ2-1, with TRBD2 matching 7 bases. The CDR3 totals 14 residues. Per the germline V gene, CDR1 is DFQATT and CDR2 is SNEGSKA (reference sequence). The V gene end was trimmed by 0 bases and the J gene end by 8 bases; junction bases not matched to a gene: 7. The DNA of the CDR3 is TGCAGTGCTAGAGATCCTACTAGCGTACATGAGCAGTTCTTC. It specifies CSARDPTSVHEQFF.

This clonotype has a single count. The chain is built from TRBV18 and TRBJ1-4; no firm D call. Germline V CDR1 and CDR2: KGHSH, LQKENI. V dropped 3 bases and J dropped 4 bases, with 24 bases sitting between them. The CDR3 sequence is 19 residues long. CDR3 coding DNA: TGTGCCAGCTCACCCCGGGAGATCCCCAACCAAGACTATAATGAAAAACTGTTTTTT. This gives the protein CASSPREIPNQDYNEKLFF. Combining the CDR3 with reference TRBV18 and TRBJ1-4 gives the whole variable domain NAGVMQNPRHLVRRRGQEARLRCSPMKGHSHVYWYRQLPEEGLKFMVYLQKENIIDESGMPKERFSAEFPKEGPSILRIQQVVRGDSAAYFCASSPREIPNQDYNEKLFFGSGTQLSVL.

With regard to this clonotype: The junction departs from germline at one end; a sequencing error may be responsible. The chain combines TRBV3-1 with TRBJ2-2, with D uncertain. In germline, CDR1 is LGHDT, CDR2 YNNKEL (reference sequence). This CDR3 has 15 amino acids. In DNA form, the CDR3 reads TGTGCCACCAGCCAAGAGGTGCCGGGCACCGGGGAGCTGTTTTTT. Translation: CATSQEVPGTGELFF. Full variable domain (remainder filled in from reference TRBV3-1 and TRBJ2-2): DTAVSQTPKYLVTQMGNDKSIKCEQNLGHDTMYWYKQDSKKFLKIMFSYNNKELIINETVPNRFSPKSPDKAHLNLHINSLELGDSAVYFCATSQEVPGTGELFFGEGSRLTVL.

The CDR3 is CASSSIPGQGLYNEQFF. The CDR3 DNA reads TGTGCCAGCAGTTCCATCCCCGGACAGGGGCTCTACAATGAGCAGTTCTTC. The chain carries TRBV12-3 or TRBV12-4 and TRBJ2-1, with 9 bases aligning to TRBD1. J lost 3 bases, V lost 4 bases, and 10 bases had no gene match. The CDR3 spans 17 residues.

This chain joins TRBV18 and TRBJ2-1, with D perhaps TRBD2 (5 bases). Germline V gene data show CDR1 as KGHSH and CDR2 as LQKENI. This CDR3 has 11 amino acids. V gave up 6 bases and J gave up 9 bases, with 9 bases separating them. The CDR3 loop is CASSRGIEQFF. The CDR3 nucleotides are TGTGCCAGCTCCCGAGGGATTGAGCAGTTCTTC.

This clonotype was picked up a small number of times. The chain combines TRBV24-1 with TRBJ2-3; perhaps TRBD1 as D (5 bases). Trimming stripped 4 bases from V and 2 bases from J, with 12 bases between. The V gene's germline CDR1 is KGHDR and CDR2 SFDVKD. CDR3 length equals 15 residues. The CDR3 sequence: CATSDPGRNTDTQYF. The CDR3 DNA is TGTGCCACCAGTGACCCAGGGCGAAACACAGATACGCAGTATTTT.

The genes are TRBV7-2 and TRBJ1-5; D possibly corresponds to TRBD1 (5 bases). V was cut by 1 base and J by 3 bases, with 10 bases left in between. Germline V lookup: CDR1 SGHTA, CDR2 FQGNSA. This CDR3 contains 15 residues. CDR3 region: CASSLEKGLNQPQHF. DNA for the CDR3: TGTGCCAGCAGCTTAGAAAAGGGGCTCAATCAGCCCCAGCATTTT.

The rearrangement uses TRBV2 and TRBJ2-7, with D hard to call. The CDR3 covers 13 residues. The germline CDR1 and CDR2 sequences are SNHLY and FYNNEI. Trimming cost V 8 bases and J 0 bases, with 11 bases left between them. In DNA, the CDR3 is TGTGCCAGCGAGCTAAAATTCTCCTACGAGCAGTACTTC. Translation gives CASELKFSYEQYF.

The chain combines TRBV12-3 or TRBV12-4 with TRBJ1-6; no clear D gene. Trimming took off 2 bases at V and 8 bases at J, with 10 bases between the two ends. This CDR3 is 14 amino acids long. Here the CDR3 DNA reads TGTGCCAGCAGTTTAAATAGTGGGGATTCACCCCTCCACTTT. The encoded protein is CASSLNSGDSPLHF.

V usage is TRBV15 and J usage is TRBJ2-5, with no clear D. V was pared by 4 bases and J by 2 bases, with 11 bases between. The CDR3 covers 14 residues. Germline assignment: CDR1 LNHNV and CDR2 YYDKDF (reference sequence). DNA for the CDR3: TGTGCCACCAGCATAACGGCGATTCAAGAGACCCAGTACTTC. This gives the protein CATSITAIQETQYF. Full variable domain (rest looked up from reference TRBV15 and TRBJ2-5): DAMVIQNPRYQVTQFGKPVTLSCSQTLNHNVMYWYQQKSSQAPKLLFHYYDKDFNNEADTPDNFQSRRPNTSFCFLDIRSPGLGDTAMYLCATSITAIQETQYFGPGTRLLVL.

This clonotype was recorded a few times. The J gene is TRBJ1-2, the V gene TRBV7-9; a possible D gene is TRBD1 (5 bases). The germline gives CDR1 SEHNR, CDR2 FQNEAQ (reference sequence). This CDR3 region has 14 residues. Trimming took 5 bases from V and 1 from J, leaving 11 bases between them. The CDR3 DNA sequence: TGTGCCAGCAGCCCCGACGACAGTAACTATGGCTACACCTTC. Translated, it gives CASSPDDSNYGYTF. Variable domain in full (rest from reference TRBV7-9 and TRBJ1-2): DTGVSQNPRHKITKRGQNVTFRCDPISEHNRLYWYRQTLGQGPEFLTYFQNEAQLEKSRLLSDRFSAERPKGSFSTLEIQRTEQGDSAMYLCASSPDDSNYGYTFGSGTRLTVV.

The chain has TRBV7-8 and TRBJ2-7; D is possibly TRBD1 or TRBD2 (6 bases each). V dropped 5 bases and J dropped 3 bases, with 17 bases sitting between them. The germline gives CDR1 SGHVS, CDR2 FQNEAQ. The CDR3 totals 15 residues. The CDR3: CASSLGGLRDYEQYF. The CDR3 DNA sequence: TGTGCCAGCAGCCTTGGGGGGCTAAGGGACTACGAGCAGTACTTC.

The rearrangement links TRBV5-1 to TRBJ1-1; D possibly corresponds to TRBD1 (5 bases). V was cut by 0 bases and J by 4 bases, with 10 bases left in between. Germline V gene sequence: CDR1 SGHRS, CDR2 YFSETQ. The CDR3 length is 14 residues. CDR3 nucleotide sequence: TGCGCCAGCAGCTTGGACGGGCAGGGCACTGAAGCTTTCTTT. This gives the protein CASSLDGQGTEAFF.

Comments on this clonotype: A much larger clone differs by one base, so this may be a read error. This chain joins TRBV21-1 and TRBJ2-3; the table's TRBD1 call for D was not verified on the DNA. TRBV21-1 is shown as a pseudogene. The CDR3 covers 13 residues. The CDR3: CVSSKVGGPTQYF. CDR3 coding DNA: TGTGTCAGCAGCAAAGTTGGGGGCCCTACGCAGTATTTT.

The table lists this clonotype with a few counts. This rearrangement joins TRBV27 to TRBJ2-1; 12 nucleotides agree with TRBD2. Germline trimming cut 11 bases from V and 4 bases from J; bases unmatched to any gene: 18. CDR3 length equals 18 residues. CDR1 is MNHEY and CDR2 is SMNVEV in the germline V gene (reference sequence). The CDR3 sequence is CACFKLAGGAGGYNEQFF. DNA of the CDR3: TGTGCCTGTTTCAAACTAGCGGGAGGCGCGGGGGGTTACAATGAGCAGTTCTTC.

This clonotype has a handful of counts. The rearrangement uses TRBV11-3 and TRBJ2-3; possibly TRBD2 for D (7 bases). CDR3 length: 17 residues. V was cut by 4 bases and J by 1 base, with 18 bases left in between. CDR1 is SGHNT and CDR2 is YENEEA in the germline V gene. DNA for the CDR3: TGTGCCAGCAGCTCGAGAGTTTCGGGGGGCGGCACAGATACGCAGTATTTT. Its protein is CASSSRVSGGGTDTQYF.

The genes are TRBV5-4 and TRBJ2-2; 8 positions agree with TRBD2. Looked up from germline, CDR1 is SGHNT and CDR2 is YYREEE (reference sequence). The CDR3 totals 17 residues. With V trimmed by 0 bases and J by 6 bases, 10 bases remained unmatched. The CDR3 region is CASSLDGTRRVAGELFF. DNA of the CDR3: TGTGCCAGCAGCTTGGATGGGACTAGAAGGGTGGCCGGGGAGCTGTTTTTT.

This clonotype has a handful of counts. V gene TRBV9 combines with J gene TRBJ2-3, with D perhaps TRBD1 or TRBD2 (5 bases each). Trimming stripped 8 bases from V and 6 bases from J, with 19 bases between. Germline V lookup: CDR1 SGDLS, CDR2 YYNGEE. The CDR3 length is 14 residues. CDR3 nucleotide sequence: TGTGCCAGTACACGGGACGAAGCAGTGGATACGCAGTATTTT. Amino acids: CASTRDEAVDTQYF.